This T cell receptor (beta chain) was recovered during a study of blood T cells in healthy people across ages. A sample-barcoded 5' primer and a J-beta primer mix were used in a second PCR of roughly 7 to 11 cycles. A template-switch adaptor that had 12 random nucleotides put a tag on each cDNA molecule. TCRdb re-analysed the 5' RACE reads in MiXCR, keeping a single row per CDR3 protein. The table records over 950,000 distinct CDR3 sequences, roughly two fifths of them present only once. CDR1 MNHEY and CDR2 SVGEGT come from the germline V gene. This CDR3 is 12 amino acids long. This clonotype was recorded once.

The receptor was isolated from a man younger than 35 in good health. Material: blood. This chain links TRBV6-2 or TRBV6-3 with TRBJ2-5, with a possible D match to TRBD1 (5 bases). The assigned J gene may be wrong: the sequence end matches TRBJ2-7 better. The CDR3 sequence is CASNQPGYEQYF. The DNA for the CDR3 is TGTGCCAGCAACCAACCAGGGTACGAGCAGTACTTC.